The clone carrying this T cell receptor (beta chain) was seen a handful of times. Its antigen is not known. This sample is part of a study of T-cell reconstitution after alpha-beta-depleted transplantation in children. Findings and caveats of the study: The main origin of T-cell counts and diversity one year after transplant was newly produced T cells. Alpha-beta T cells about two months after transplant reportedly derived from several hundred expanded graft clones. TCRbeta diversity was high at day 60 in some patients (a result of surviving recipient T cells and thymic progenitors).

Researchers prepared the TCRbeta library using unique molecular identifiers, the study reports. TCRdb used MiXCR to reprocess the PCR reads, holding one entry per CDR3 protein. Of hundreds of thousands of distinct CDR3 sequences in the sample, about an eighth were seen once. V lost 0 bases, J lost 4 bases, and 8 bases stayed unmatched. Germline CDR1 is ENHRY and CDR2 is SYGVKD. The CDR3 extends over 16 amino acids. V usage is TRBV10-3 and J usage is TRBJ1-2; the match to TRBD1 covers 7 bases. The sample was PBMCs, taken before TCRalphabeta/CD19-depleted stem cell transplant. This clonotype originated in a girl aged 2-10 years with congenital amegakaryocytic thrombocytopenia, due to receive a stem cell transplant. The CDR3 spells CAISESIDRVFYGYTF. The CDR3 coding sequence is TGTGCCATCAGTGAGTCGATCGACAGGGTTTTCTATGGCTACACCTTC.